The 3 T cell receptor beta chains reported below all come from one sample, sequenced in a study of T cell responses to AZD1222 COVID-19 vaccine. Using immunoSEQ multiplex PCR, the repertoire was profiled, and TCRdb retains in-frame clones only, with some absent. The sample yields about 130,000 clones, roughly 88% seen once. The sample consisted of peripheral blood, taken on day 0 of AZD1222 vaccination. The origin of the receptors is an adult in good health.

The chain carries TRBV6-5 and TRBJ1-1; D is ambiguous. The germline V gene encodes CDR1 MNHEY and CDR2 SVGAGI. The CDR3 runs 14 residues. V was cut by 10 bases and J by 3 bases, with 18 bases left in between. The DNA for the CDR3 is TGTGCCACCCAAATTGACCATGGGGACACTGAAGCTTTCTTT. It translates to CATQIDHGDTEAFF.

The chain uses TRBV21-1 and TRBJ1-1; no DNA check was done on the table's D call, TRBD1. TRBV21-1 is noted as a pseudogene. The CDR3 sequence is 18 residues long. The CDR3 DNA is TGTGCCAGCAGCACTGGCCAGGGGGAGATTCGAGCGAACACTGAAGCTTTCTTT. Translation gives CASSTGQGEIRANTEAFF.

J is TRBJ1-1 and V is TRBV7-2; 7 bases map to TRBD1. Germline-derived CDR1 and CDR2 are SGHTA and FQGNSA. The ends lost 4 bases at V and 5 bases at J; junction bases unmatched: 7. This CDR3 has 14 residues. The CDR3 DNA is TGTGCCAGCAGCTCAACACGACAGGGAACTGAAGCTTTCTTT. This codes for CASSSTRQGTEAFF.